What follows are 11 T cell receptor beta chains derived from one specimen sequenced in a study of T-cell memory formation after mild COVID-19. TCRdb called the 5' RACE reads again in MiXCR, with one record for every CDR3 protein. The sample records about 470,000 distinct CDR3 sequences, about 23% being singletons. The sample consisted of PBMCs or a T cell subset sorted from them (not recorded which). The receptors shown here come from an adult woman who had mild COVID-19 (a few samples of this study predate the infection). Cell type and time point are not known.

Here the CDR3 DNA reads TGCAGCGACTCGGACAACATGAACACTGAAGCTTTCTTT. Amino acid sequence: CSDSDNMNTEAFF. The rearrangement uses TRBV29-1 and TRBJ1-1; TRBD1 might be the D (5 bases). The CDR3 consists of 13 residues. V shed 7 bases and J shed 0 bases, with 12 bases lying between them. Germline V CDR1 and CDR2: SQVTM, ANQGSEA.

This clonotype was found a few times. The chain couples TRBV7-2 to TRBJ2-2, with TRBD2 matching over 9 bases. Germline CDR1 is SGHTA and CDR2 is FQGNSA. This CDR3 spans 16 amino acids. V shed 4 bases and J 5 bases; nucleotides not matched to a gene: 8. CDR3 sequence reads: CASSSAGTSRTGELFF. CDR3 coding DNA: TGTGCCAGCAGCTCGGCCGGGACTAGCCGGACCGGGGAGCTGTTTTTT. The full variable domain, with the rest looked up from reference TRBV7-2 and TRBJ2-2, is GAGVSQSPSNKVTEKGKDVELRCDPISGHTALYWYRQSLGQGLEFLIYFQGNSAPDKSGLPSDRFSAERTGGSVSTLTIQRTQQEDSAVYLCASSSAGTSRTGELFFGEGSRLTVL.

The CDR3 here is CSADGSRTDTQYF. CDR3 in DNA: TGCAGCGCCGACGGCTCGAGAACAGATACGCAGTATTTT. This sequence joins TRBV29-1 and TRBJ2-3; D gene unclear. This CDR3 comprises 13 residues. Germline V CDR1 and CDR2: SQVTM, ANQGSEA. V gave up 7 bases and J gave up 3 bases, with 14 bases separating them.

This clonotype has more than one count but fewer than ten. The chain recombines TRBV4-1 with TRBJ1-1, with a tentative D call TRBD1 (6 bases). The germline V and J ends were trimmed by 8 bases and 1 base, with 8 bases remaining between them. The germline gives CDR1 MGHRA, CDR2 YSYEKL. The CDR3 runs to 12 residues. The CDR3 sequence is CASLDRNTEAFF. The DNA for the CDR3 is TGCGCCAGCTTGGACAGGAACACTGAAGCTTTCTTT.

J is TRBJ1-4 and V is TRBV4-1; D uncertain. V dropped 4 bases and J dropped 4 bases, with 16 bases sitting between them. CDR1 and CDR2 from the germline V gene are MGHRA and YSYEKL. This CDR3 contains 16 residues. CDR3 nucleotides: TGCGCCAGCAGCCTACGGCGAGAGGCCCTTAATGAAAAACTGTTTTTT. It yields the protein CASSLRREALNEKLFF.

V usage is TRBV4-2 and J usage is TRBJ2-7, with TRBD1 matching 11 bases. This CDR3 is built from 15 residues. Germline V gene lookup returns CDR1 LGHNA and CDR2 YNFKEQ. Germline trimming cut 2 bases from V and 3 bases from J; bases unmatched to any gene: 3. CDR3 region: CASSQRDRGDYEQYF. In DNA, the CDR3 is TGTGCCAGCAGCCAAAGGGACAGGGGGGACTACGAGCAGTACTTC.

This clonotype has more than one count but fewer than ten. This chain links TRBV11-2 with TRBJ1-2; D may be TRBD1 (6 bases). Germline CDR1 is SGHAT and CDR2 is FQNNGV. The CDR3 has 16 amino acids. V gave up 3 bases and J gave up 3 bases, with 17 bases separating them. The CDR3 protein is CASSLVVTGFHYGYTF. CDR3 DNA sequence: TGTGCCAGCAGCTTGGTCGTAACAGGGTTCCACTATGGCTACACCTTC.

This clonotype was seen ten or more times. The chain combines TRBV9 with TRBJ2-1; TRBD1 agrees at 7 bases. This CDR3 comprises 15 residues. CDR1 and CDR2 (germline): SGDLS, YYNGEE. J lost 7 bases, V lost 3 bases, and 10 bases had no gene match. This chain's CDR3 is CASSDGTVAINEQFF. Written as DNA, the CDR3 is TGTGCCAGCAGCGACGGGACAGTGGCTATAAATGAGCAGTTCTTC.

The CDR3 here is CASSRTGAGEQYF. The CDR3 DNA follows: TGTGCCAGCAGCCGGACAGGGGCCGGGGAGCAGTACTTC. V gene TRBV11-2 combines with J gene TRBJ2-7; 9 nucleotides match TRBD1. The junction had 6 bases not matched to a gene; V was cut back by 5 bases and J by 7 bases. CDR3 size: 13 residues. Germline V CDR1 and CDR2: SGHAT, FQNNGV. Using reference TRBV11-2 and TRBJ2-7 for the parts outside the CDR3, the full variable domain is EAGVAQSPRYKIIEKRQSVAFWCNPISGHATLYWYQQILGQGPKLLIQFQNNGVVDDSQLPKDRFSAERLKGVDSTLKIQPAKLEDSAVYLCASSRTGAGEQYFGPGTRLTVT.

This chain connects TRBV10-3 to TRBJ1-3, with D possibly TRBD1 on 6 matching bases. The CDR3 runs to 15 residues. CDR1 ENHRY and CDR2 SYGVKD come from the germline V gene. The germline V and J ends were trimmed by 5 bases and 2 bases, with 13 bases remaining between them. This CDR3 reads CAISTRQAPGNTIYF. The CDR3 nucleotides are TGTGCCATCAGTACCCGACAGGCCCCTGGAAACACCATATATTTT.

The chain employs TRBV9 and TRBJ2-1; the match to TRBD2 covers 16 bases. V lost 4 bases, J lost 1 base, and 11 bases stayed unmatched. The germline V gene encodes CDR1 SGDLS and CDR2 YYNGEE. The CDR3 loop spans 20 amino acids. CDR3 sequence reads: CASSKSGTSGRARSYNEQFF. The CDR3, as DNA: TGTGCCAGCAGCAAAAGCGGGACTAGCGGGAGGGCCAGGTCCTACAATGAGCAGTTCTTC.